Reported below is one T cell receptor (beta chain). This record comes from a study of blood T cell repertoires in COVID-19. About the study: PBMCs, B-cell-depleted T cells, or T cells were the source of the cDNA or gDNA that made up the material.

This CDR3 is built from 16 residues. Germline CDR1 and CDR2: SGHDN and FVKESK. The germline V and J ends were trimmed by 0 bases and 4 bases, with 13 bases remaining between them. TCRdb's copy holds only in-frame clones and misses some; the assay was immunoSEQ multiplex PCR. The table includes tens of thousands of clones, approximately 92% detected once. The rearrangement links TRBV14 to TRBJ2-1; possibly TRBD2 for D (5 bases). The receptor comes from a man aged 55 to 70 with active COVID-19. Sequenced sample: peripheral blood. In DNA form, the CDR3 reads TGTGCCAGCAGCCAAGATGGGCTAGCCGGATACAATGAGCAGTTCTTC. Amino acid sequence: CASSQDGLAGYNEQFF.